This T cell receptor (beta chain) was sequenced for a study of cytomegalovirus exposure and HLA in healthy donors. The PCR employed 60 Vbeta primers together with 13 Jbeta primers. TCRdb's table, derived via immunoSEQ multiplex PCR, lists solely in-frame clones and lacks some. Among tens of thousands of clones listed, 73% were seen once. This TCR was recovered from a man aged 45 to 65 in good health and CMV-seronegative. The sample consisted of PBMCs.

CDR3 protein: CASSVGGRAASGNTIYF. CDR3 bases: TGTGCCAGCAGCGTAGGAGGCAGGGCCGCCTCTGGAAACACCATATATTTT. J is TRBJ1-3 and V is TRBV9, with D tentatively TRBD1 (5 bases). Germline V lookup: CDR1 SGDLS, CDR2 YYNGEE. The CDR3 sequence is 17 residues long. The ends were cut back, 0 bases at V and 0 bases at J, with 13 bases in the middle.